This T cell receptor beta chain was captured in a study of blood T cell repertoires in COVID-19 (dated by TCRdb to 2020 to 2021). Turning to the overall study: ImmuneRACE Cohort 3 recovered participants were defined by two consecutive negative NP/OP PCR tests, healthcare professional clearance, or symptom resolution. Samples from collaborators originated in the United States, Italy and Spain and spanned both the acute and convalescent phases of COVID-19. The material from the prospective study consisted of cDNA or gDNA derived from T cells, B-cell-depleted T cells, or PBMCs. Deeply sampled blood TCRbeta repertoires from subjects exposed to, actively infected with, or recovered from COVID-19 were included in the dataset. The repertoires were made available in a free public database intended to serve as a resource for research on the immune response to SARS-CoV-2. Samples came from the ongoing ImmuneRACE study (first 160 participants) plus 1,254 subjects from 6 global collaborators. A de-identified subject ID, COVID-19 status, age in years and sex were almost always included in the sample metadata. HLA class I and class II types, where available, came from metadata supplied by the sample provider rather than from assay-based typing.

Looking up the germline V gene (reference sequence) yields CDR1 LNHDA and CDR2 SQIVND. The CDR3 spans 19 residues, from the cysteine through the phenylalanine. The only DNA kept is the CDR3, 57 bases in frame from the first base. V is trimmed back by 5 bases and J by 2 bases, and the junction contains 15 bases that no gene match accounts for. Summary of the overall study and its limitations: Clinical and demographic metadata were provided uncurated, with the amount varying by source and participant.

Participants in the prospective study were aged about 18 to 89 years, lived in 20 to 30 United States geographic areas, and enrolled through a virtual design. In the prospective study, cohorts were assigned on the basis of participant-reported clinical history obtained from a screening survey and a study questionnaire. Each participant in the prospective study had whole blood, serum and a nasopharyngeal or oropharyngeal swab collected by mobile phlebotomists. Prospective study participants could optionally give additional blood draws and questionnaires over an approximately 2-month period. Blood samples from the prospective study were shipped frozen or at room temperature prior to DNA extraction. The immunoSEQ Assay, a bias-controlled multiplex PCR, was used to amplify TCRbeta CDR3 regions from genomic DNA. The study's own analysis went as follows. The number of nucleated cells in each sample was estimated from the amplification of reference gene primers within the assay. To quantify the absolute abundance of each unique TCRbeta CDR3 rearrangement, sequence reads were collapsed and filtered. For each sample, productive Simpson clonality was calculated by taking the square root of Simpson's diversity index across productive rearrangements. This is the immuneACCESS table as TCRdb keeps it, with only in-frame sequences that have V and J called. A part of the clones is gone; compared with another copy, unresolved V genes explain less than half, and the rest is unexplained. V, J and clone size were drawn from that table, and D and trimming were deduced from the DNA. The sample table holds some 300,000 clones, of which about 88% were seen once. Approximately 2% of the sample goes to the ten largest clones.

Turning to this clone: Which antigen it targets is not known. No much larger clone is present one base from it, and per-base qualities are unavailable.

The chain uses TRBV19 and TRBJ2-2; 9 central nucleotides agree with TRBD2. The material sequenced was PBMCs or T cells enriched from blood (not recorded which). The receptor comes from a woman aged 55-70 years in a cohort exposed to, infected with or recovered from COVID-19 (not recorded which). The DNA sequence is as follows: TGTGCCAGTAGTCCCCCCGGTAGCCGCGGGAGGGGAAACACCGGGGAGCTGTTTTTT. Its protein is CASSPPGSRGRGNTGELFF. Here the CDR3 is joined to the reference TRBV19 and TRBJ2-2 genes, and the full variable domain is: DGGITQSPKYLFRKEGQNVTLSCEQNLNHDAMYWYRQDPGQGLRLIYYSQIVNDFQKGDIAEGYSVSREKKESFPLTVTSAQKNPTAFYLCASSPPGSRGRGNTGELFFGEGSRLTVL.